The present entry profiles one TCR beta chain with its context. Germline V gene data show CDR1 as MDHEN and CDR2 as SYDVKM. There are 14 residues in the CDR3. V was cut by 3 bases and J by 2 bases, with 10 bases left in between. The sample originates from a study of blood T cell repertoires in COVID-19. Looking at the study overall: Acute-phase and convalescent COVID-19 samples originated in the United States, Italy and Spain. T cells, B-cell-depleted T cells, or PBMCs provided the cDNA or gDNA that served as material.

Original handling: Estimates of nucleated cell counts were drawn from the amplification of reference gene primers. Assay: immunoSEQ multiplex PCR; the TCRdb copy retains only in-frame clones and omits some. V, J and clone size reflect that table, while D and trimming were determined from the DNA. The sample carries around 140,000 clones, roughly 81% recorded once. The sample consisted of peripheral blood. This clonotype was sampled from a woman aged 50 to 60 with active or convalescent COVID-19. This chain joins TRBV28 and TRBJ1-1; no firm D call. The CDR3 sequence is CASSFRTRNTEAFF. The CDR3 bases are TGTGCCAGCAGTTTCAGAACCAGAAACACTGAAGCTTTCTTT. Together with reference TRBV28 and TRBJ1-1, the CDR3 gives the full variable domain: DVKVTQSSRYLVKRTGEKVFLECVQDMDHENMFWYRQDPGLGLRLIYFSYDVKMKEKGDIPEGYSVSREKKERFSLILESASTNQTSMYLCASSFRTRNTEAFFGQGTRLTVV.